This T cell receptor (beta chain) was sequenced in a study of breast tumors, draining lymph nodes, adjacent tissues. Findings and limits, study-wide: Tumor TCR diversity was below lymph nodes but above nontumor tissue.

The lymph nodes were axillary draining lymph nodes from breast cancer patients. As for this clonotype: No antigen is known for it. A junction boundary mismatches the germline segment, possibly from a read error.

Germline V gives CDR1 SGHVS, CDR2 FNYEAQ. There are 16 residues in the CDR3. TCRdb reanalysed the multiplex PCR reads using MiXCR and keeps one entry per CDR3 protein. Of 84,000 or so distinct CDR3 sequences in the sample, around 29% were seen once. The chain has TRBV7-6 and TRBJ2-6, with D maybe TRBD1 (5 bases). The source is a female donor with breast cancer. Some clones in this sample may be carry-over from other donors' samples. Material: axillary lymph node tissue. CDR3 DNA sequence: TGTGCCAGCAGCCCCCTTCGAGGCTCTGGGGCCAACGTCCTGGCTTTC. Translation gives CASSPLRGSGANVLAF.